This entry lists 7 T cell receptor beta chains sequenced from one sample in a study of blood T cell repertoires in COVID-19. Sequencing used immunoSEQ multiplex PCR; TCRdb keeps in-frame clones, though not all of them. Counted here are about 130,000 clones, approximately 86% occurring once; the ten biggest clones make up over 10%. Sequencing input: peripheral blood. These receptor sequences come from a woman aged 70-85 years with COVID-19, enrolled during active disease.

CDR3 residues: CASSIARVRDTEAFF. DNA for the CDR3: TGTGCCAGTAGTATAGCCAGGGTTCGTGACACTGAAGCTTTCTTT. The chain combines TRBV19 with TRBJ1-1, with D perhaps matching TRBD1 (5 bases). V lost 1 base to trimming and J lost 3 bases, with 12 bases between them. The CDR3 runs to 15 residues. Germline assignment: CDR1 LNHDA and CDR2 SQIVND (reference sequence).

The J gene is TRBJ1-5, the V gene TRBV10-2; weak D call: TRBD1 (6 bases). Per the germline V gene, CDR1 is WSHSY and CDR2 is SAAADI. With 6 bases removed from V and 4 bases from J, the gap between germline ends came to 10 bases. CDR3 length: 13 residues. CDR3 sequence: CASSSGQNQPQHF. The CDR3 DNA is TGCGCCAGCAGCTCCGGACAGAATCAGCCCCAGCATTTT.

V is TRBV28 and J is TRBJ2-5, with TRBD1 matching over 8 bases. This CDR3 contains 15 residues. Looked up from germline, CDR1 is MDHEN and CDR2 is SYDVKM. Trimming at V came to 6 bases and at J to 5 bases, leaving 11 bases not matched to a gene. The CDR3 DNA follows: TGTGCCAGCAGGTCCCAGGGGGCGGGTTTTGAGACCCAGTACTTC. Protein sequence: CASRSQGAGFETQYF.

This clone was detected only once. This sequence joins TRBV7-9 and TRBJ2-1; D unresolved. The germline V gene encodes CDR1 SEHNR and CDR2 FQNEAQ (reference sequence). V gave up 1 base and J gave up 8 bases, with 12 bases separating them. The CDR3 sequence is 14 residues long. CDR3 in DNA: TGTGCCAGCAGCTTAGGCTCCTGGGCCCATGAGCAGTTCTTC. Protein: CASSLGSWAHEQFF.

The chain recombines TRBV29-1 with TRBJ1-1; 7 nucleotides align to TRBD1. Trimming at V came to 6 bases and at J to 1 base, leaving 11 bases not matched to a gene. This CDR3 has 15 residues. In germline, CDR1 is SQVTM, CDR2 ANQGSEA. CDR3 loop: CSVKTGTWGNTEAFF. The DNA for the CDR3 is TGCAGCGTCAAGACAGGGACATGGGGGAACACTGAAGCTTTCTTT.

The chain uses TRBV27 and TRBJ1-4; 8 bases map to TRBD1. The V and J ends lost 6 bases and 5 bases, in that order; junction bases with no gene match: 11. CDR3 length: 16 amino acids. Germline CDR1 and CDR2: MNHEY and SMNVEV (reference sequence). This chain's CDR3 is CASRLSGRGQNEKLFF. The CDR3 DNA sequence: TGTGCCAGCAGACTTTCAGGCAGGGGGCAGAATGAAAAACTGTTTTTT.

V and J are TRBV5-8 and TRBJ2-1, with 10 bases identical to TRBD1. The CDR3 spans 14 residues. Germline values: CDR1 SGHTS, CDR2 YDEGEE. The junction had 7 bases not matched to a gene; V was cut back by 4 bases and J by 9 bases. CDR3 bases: TGTGCCAGCAGCGCCGGGACAGGGGCTGCTGAGCAGTTCTTC. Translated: CASSAGTGAAEQFF. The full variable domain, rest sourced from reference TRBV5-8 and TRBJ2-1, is EAGVTQSPTHLIKTRGQQATLRCSPISGHTSVYWYQQALGLGLQFLLWYDEGEERNRGNFPPRFSGRQFPNYSSELNVNALELEDSALYLCASSAGTGAAEQFFGPGTRLTVL.